This is a list of T cell receptor beta chains from one sample in a study of cytomegalovirus exposure and HLA in healthy donors. TCRdb's table, derived via immunoSEQ multiplex PCR, lists solely in-frame clones and lacks some. The repertoire includes approximately 260,000 clones, 65% to 90% of them detected once, and about 1% sits in the top ten. The sequenced material came from PBMCs. Every receptor here comes from a woman aged 18-29 years in good health and CMV-seronegative. Each CDR3 is given with its conserved first and last residue. The D gene is left open where the match is weak. The size entry is marked missing in some rows and otherwise reads once, few, many or a size class.

d_call: TRBD2
v_call: TRBV30
j_call: TRBJ2-1
clone_size: NA
cdr3_nt: TGTGCCTGGAGTGCAGGACTAGCGGACAATGAGCAGTTCTTC
cdr3_aa: CAWSAGLADNEQFF

d_call: NA
v_call: TRBV28
j_call: TRBJ1-2
clone_size: NA
cdr3_nt: TGTGCCAGCAGTTTTGGGGGGTTAAGCTATGGCTACACCTTC
cdr3_aa: CASSFGGLSYGYTF

d_call: NA
v_call: TRBV7-9
j_call: TRBJ1-1
clone_size: NA
cdr3_nt: TGTGCCAGCAGCACACAACAGGGTTTCATGAACACTGAAGCTTTCTTT
cdr3_aa: CASSTQQGFMNTEAFF

d_call: NA
v_call: TRBV13
j_call: TRBJ1-1
clone_size: NA
cdr3_nt: TGTGCCAGCAGCTTAGGGGCAGGGAACACTGAAGCTTTCTTT
cdr3_aa: CASSLGAGNTEAFF

d_call: NA
v_call: TRBV30
j_call: TRBJ2-2
clone_size: once
cdr3_nt: TGTGCCTGGACCCATTGGGGGAGGCAGGCTAACACCGGGGAGCTGTTTTTT
cdr3_aa: CAWTHWGRQANTGELFF

d_call: TRBD1
v_call: TRBV27
j_call: TRBJ1-5
clone_size: NA
cdr3_nt: TGTGCCAGCAGCCCCTCAACAGGGGAATGGAGTCAGCCCCAGCATTTT
cdr3_aa: CASSPSTGEWSQPQHF

d_call: TRBD1
v_call: TRBV30
j_call: TRBJ2-5
clone_size: NA
cdr3_nt: TGTGCCTGGAGTGTGAGAGGGGGCTCTGGGGAGACCCAGTACTTC
cdr3_aa: CAWSVRGGSGETQYF

d_call: TRBD2
v_call: TRBV28
j_call: TRBJ2-7
clone_size: NA
cdr3_nt: TGTGCCAGCAGTCCCACCCCCGGGGGGACCTACGAGCAGTACTTC
cdr3_aa: CASSPTPGGTYEQYF

d_call: NA
v_call: TRBV25-1
j_call: TRBJ2-7
clone_size: few
cdr3_nt: TGTGCCAGCAGTGTAGTTCACGAGCAGTACTTC
cdr3_aa: CASSVVHEQYF

d_call: NA
v_call: TRBV4-1
j_call: TRBJ1-2
clone_size: NA
cdr3_nt: TGCGCCAGCAGCCTCATCAGGGATTCCGGCTATGGCTACACCTTC
cdr3_aa: CASSLIRDSGYGYTF

d_call: NA
v_call: TRBV7-7
j_call: TRBJ2-1
clone_size: NA
cdr3_nt: TGTGCCAGCAGCCCGACGGGCCTAGCGTTCGATGAGCAGTTCTTC
cdr3_aa: CASSPTGLAFDEQFF

d_call: TRBD1
v_call: TRBV30
j_call: TRBJ2-7
clone_size: NA
cdr3_nt: TGTGCCTGGGCCGAGGGACAGGCGTCGGGGCACGAGCAGTACTTC
cdr3_aa: CAWAEGQASGHEQYF

d_call: TRBD1
v_call: TRBV27
j_call: TRBJ1-5
clone_size: NA
cdr3_nt: TGTGCCAGCGGACGACAGGGGGGCAATCAGCCCCAGCATTTT
cdr3_aa: CASGRQGGNQPQHF

d_call: TRBD1
v_call: TRBV5-4
j_call: TRBJ1-4
clone_size: NA
cdr3_nt: TGTGCCAGCAGCAAGACAGGGGCAACTAATGAAAAACTGTTTTTT
cdr3_aa: CASSKTGATNEKLFF

d_call: NA
v_call: TRBV6-5
j_call: TRBJ2-2
clone_size: NA
cdr3_nt: TGTGCCAGCAGTTGGGGCAGGAACACCGGGGAGCTGTTTTTT
cdr3_aa: CASSWGRNTGELFF

d_call: NA
v_call: TRBV7-9
j_call: TRBJ2-5
clone_size: NA
cdr3_nt: TGTGCCAGCAGCCTACAGGGCCGGGGCGGGACCCAGTACTTC
cdr3_aa: CASSLQGRGGTQYF

d_call: TRBD1
v_call: TRBV27
j_call: TRBJ2-7
clone_size: NA
cdr3_nt: TGTGCCAGCGGCCTAACAGGGGTCCACGAGCAGTACTTC
cdr3_aa: CASGLTGVHEQYF

d_call: TRBD1
v_call: TRBV5-6
j_call: TRBJ1-2
clone_size: NA
cdr3_nt: TGTGCCAGCAGCTTGGAGTCCGTACAGGGGTTTTATGGCTACACCTTC
cdr3_aa: CASSLESVQGFYGYTF

d_call: NA
v_call: TRBV28
j_call: TRBJ1-5
clone_size: once
cdr3_nt: TGTGCCAGCAAGTGGAGCAGCAATCAGCCCCAGCATTTT
cdr3_aa: CASKWSSNQPQHF

d_call: NA
v_call: TRBV9
j_call: TRBJ1-2
clone_size: NA
cdr3_nt: TGTGCCAGCAGCGTACGGGTCGACCCTAACTATGGCTACACCTTC
cdr3_aa: CASSVRVDPNYGYTF

d_call: NA
v_call: TRBV5-1
j_call: TRBJ2-7
clone_size: NA
cdr3_nt: TGCGCCAGCAGCCTACAGGGGGGGTTCGACGAGCAGTACTTC
cdr3_aa: CASSLQGGFDEQYF

d_call: NA
v_call: TRBV6-1
j_call: TRBJ1-4
clone_size: NA
cdr3_nt: TGTGCCAGCAGTGAGGGCTGGGCAACTAATGAAAAACTGTTTTTT
cdr3_aa: CASSEGWATNEKLFF

d_call: NA
v_call: TRBV18
j_call: TRBJ2-1
clone_size: NA
cdr3_nt: TGTGCCAGCTCACCTAGTCCGGACAATGAGCAGTTCTTC
cdr3_aa: CASSPSPDNEQFF

d_call: NA
v_call: TRBV29-1
j_call: TRBJ1-1
clone_size: NA
cdr3_nt: TGCAGTGTTAGGCAGGGGAGTTTGAACACTGAAGCTTTCTTT
cdr3_aa: CSVRQGSLNTEAFF